This is a list of T cell receptor beta chains from one sample in a study of identical twins. In TCRdb, the 5' RACE reads were re-called with MiXCR into one record per CDR3 protein. The sample gives about 240,000 distinct CDR3 sequences, approximately 7.9% of which show up once; about 5.6% is in the top ten. These same data were also listed under a study on yellow fever vaccine responses in identical twins.

Material: CD8+ T cells sorted from blood. The receptors were sampled from a woman aged 18-29 years in good health. CDR3s include the opening cysteine and the closing phenylalanine or tryptophan. The order of the fields is V gene, clone size, CDR3 protein. Clone sizes are given selectively: once, few, many, or a class where the clone is expanded.

TRBV29-1 - CSVGGSGSTDTQYF
TRBV3-1 few CASRGVVGETQYF
TRBV7-3 many CASSLRSGRALGDTQYF
TRBV7-9 - CASSLITGQETQYF
TRBV6-4 - CASSDPQGYQPQHF
TRBV12-3/TRBV12-4 few CASSPTDNAIYGYTF
TRBV5-6 few CASSLEGVNNSPLHF
TRBV12-3/TRBV12-4 - CASSWDRGADTQYF
TRBV7-2 few CASSRGLNTGELFF
TRBV7-6 many CASSLFTGQIGEKLFF
TRBV28 - CASSQEDLWETQYF
TRBV6-5 many CASRRGDTQYF
TRBV29-1 - CSVHGGTRGYTF
TRBV29-1 many CSVGTGGWNEQFF
TRBV24-1 few CATNTSGTFNEQFF
TRBV12-3/TRBV12-4 few CASSLGGTRPQHF
TRBV27 once CASSFRHSNTEAFF
TRBV28 many CASITIGGLQPQHF
TRBV12-3/TRBV12-4 - CASSLGTWEQYF
TRBV6-1 - CASSGWDRNTGELFF
TRBV7-9 many CASKTSGVYNEQFF
TRBV12-3/TRBV12-4 many CASSLGPLQETQYF
TRBV29-1 many CSVEHGASGGSSYNEQFF
TRBV5-5 many CASSLELYSPNYGYTF
TRBV2 - CASSGGQGVTDTQYF
TRBV2 many CASPTNSSGTRIYNEQFF
TRBV27 - CASGQVGTDTQYF
TRBV5-1 many CASDEEGNTEAFF
TRBV20-1 many CSVQDGYQPQHF
TRBV6-9 few CASELDQTGSYEQYF
TRBV5-1 few CASSLEGATQETQYF
TRBV27 many CASSLSTVLPPSEQYF
TRBV28 - CASSFGSGFGTDTQYF
TRBV4-1 many CASSPQGDTQYF
TRBV14 - CASSQVEYPYGYTF
TRBV6-4 few CASSETSGGSDTQYF
TRBV7-2 - CASSLEGWGNTEAFF
TRBV11-2 few CASSSVGQGNEQFF
TRBV12-3/TRBV12-4 - CASSGLAGEGTQYF
TRBV20-1 many CSASFPLGVNYGYTF
TRBV12-3/TRBV12-4 - CASTSGGGRETQYF
TRBV29-1 many CSVSLGSEQYF
TRBV12-3/TRBV12-4 - CASSLGGGPEAFF
TRBV7-6 few CASSLVRGQGPEEKLFF
TRBV25-1 few CASAMGNTEAFF
TRBV7-9 - CASSPGTGGATNEKLFF
TRBV28 - CASSLWRSIQYF
TRBV20-1 many CSASSGVNTEAFF
TRBV12-5 few CASGLTRPGELFF
TRBV4-1 once CASNPDPGPGVYVYTF